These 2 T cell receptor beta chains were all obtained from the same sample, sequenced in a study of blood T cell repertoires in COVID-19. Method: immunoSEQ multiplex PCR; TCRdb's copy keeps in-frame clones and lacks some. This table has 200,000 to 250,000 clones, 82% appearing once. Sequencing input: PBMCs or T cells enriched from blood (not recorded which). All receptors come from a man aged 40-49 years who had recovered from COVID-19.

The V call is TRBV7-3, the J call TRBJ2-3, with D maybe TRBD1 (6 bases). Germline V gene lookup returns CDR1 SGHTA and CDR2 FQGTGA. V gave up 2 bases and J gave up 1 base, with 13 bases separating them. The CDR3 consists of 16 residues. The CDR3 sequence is CASSLSEAGGTDTQYF. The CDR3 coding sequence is TGTGCCAGCAGCTTATCGGAAGCAGGGGGCACAGATACGCAGTATTTT.

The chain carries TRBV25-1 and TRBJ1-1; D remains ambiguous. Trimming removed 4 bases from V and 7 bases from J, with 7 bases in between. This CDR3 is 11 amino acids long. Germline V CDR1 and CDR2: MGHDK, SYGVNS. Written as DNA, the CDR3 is TGTGCCAGCAGTGGTCTTATTGAAGCTTTCTTT. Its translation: CASSGLIEAFF.